This TCR beta chain stems from a study of T-cell memory formation after mild COVID-19. The study, taken as a whole, reports: Most CD4+ clones that shrank were in CM and EM, while CD8+ ones turned up in EMRA. Among clones contracting day 15 to 85, CD4/CD8 was balanced, whereas later expanders leaned CD4+.

TCRdb reanalysed the 5' RACE reads using MiXCR and keeps one entry per CDR3 protein. The repertoire holds about 110,000 distinct CDR3 sequences, with roughly an eighth as singletons. This clonotype was seen many times. What it recognizes is unknown. Deletions cut 0 bases from V and 4 bases from J, with 10 bases between. Germline V CDR1 and CDR2: LGHNA, YSLEER. This CDR3 is 14 amino acids long. The chain employs TRBV4-3 and TRBJ2-7, with D hard to call. Input material: PBMCs or a T cell subset sorted from them (not recorded which). This receptor was taken from an adult woman who had mild COVID-19 (a few samples of this study predate the infection). Cell type and time point are not known. CDR3 coding DNA: TGCGCCAGCAGCCAAGATAGGGCCTCATACGAGCAGTACTTC. Amino acids: CASSQDRASYEQYF.